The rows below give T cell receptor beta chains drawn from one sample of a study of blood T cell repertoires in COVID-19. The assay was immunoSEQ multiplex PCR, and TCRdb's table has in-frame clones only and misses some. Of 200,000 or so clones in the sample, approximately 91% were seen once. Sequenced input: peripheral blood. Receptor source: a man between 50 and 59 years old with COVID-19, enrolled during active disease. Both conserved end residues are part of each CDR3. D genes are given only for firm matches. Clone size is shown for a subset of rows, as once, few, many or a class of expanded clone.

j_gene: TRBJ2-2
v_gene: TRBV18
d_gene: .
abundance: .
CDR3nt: TGTGCCAGCTCACCAAGAGTAGGAGACCAGAACACCGGGGAGCTGTTTTTT
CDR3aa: CASSPRVGDQNTGELFF

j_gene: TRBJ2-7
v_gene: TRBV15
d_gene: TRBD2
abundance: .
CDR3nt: TGTGCCACCAGCAGAGATGGGTTTGAAAGCGGGAGAAGGTACGAGCAGTACTTC
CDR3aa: CATSRDGFESGRRYEQYF

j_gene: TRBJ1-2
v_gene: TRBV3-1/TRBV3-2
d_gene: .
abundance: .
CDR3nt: TGTGCCAGCAGCCAAGAGGTTCATGTAGACTATGGCTACACCTTC
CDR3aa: CASSQEVHVDYGYTF

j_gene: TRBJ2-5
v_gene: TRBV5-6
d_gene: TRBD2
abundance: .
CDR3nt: TGTGCCACACTGGGGCGGGAGGAGGGATATGAAGAGACCCAGTACTTC
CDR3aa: CATLGREEGYEETQYF

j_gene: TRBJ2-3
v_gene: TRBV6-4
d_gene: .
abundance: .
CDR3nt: TGTGCCAGCAGTGAGGCAGGGTTCACAGATACGCAGTATTTT
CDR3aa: CASSEAGFTDTQYF

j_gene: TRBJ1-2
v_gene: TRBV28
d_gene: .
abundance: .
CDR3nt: TGTGCCAGCAGTCCCCGCCAGTATGGCTACACCTTC
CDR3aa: CASSPRQYGYTF

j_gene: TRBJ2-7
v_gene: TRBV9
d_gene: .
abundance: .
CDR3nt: TGTGCCAGCAGCGCGTCGGGGGAGCAGTACTTC
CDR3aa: CASSASGEQYF

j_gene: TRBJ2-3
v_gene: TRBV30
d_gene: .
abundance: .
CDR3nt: TGTGCCTGGAGCCGGAGCACAGATACGCAGTATTTT
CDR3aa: CAWSRSTDTQYF

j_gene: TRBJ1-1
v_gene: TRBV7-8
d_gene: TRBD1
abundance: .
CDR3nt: TGTGCCAGCAGCTTAGTTCAGGGGGTCTCTTTCTTT
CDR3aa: CASSLVQGVSFF

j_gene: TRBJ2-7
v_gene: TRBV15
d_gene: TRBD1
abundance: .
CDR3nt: TGTGCCACCAGCAGAACCGGGACAGGGGGCCCCTACGAGCAGTACTTC
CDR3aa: CATSRTGTGGPYEQYF

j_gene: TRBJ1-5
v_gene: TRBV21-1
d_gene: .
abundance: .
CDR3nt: TGTGCCAGCAGCAAAGCCAGGGGGCTTAGCAATCAGCCCCAGCATTTT
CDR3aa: CASSKARGLSNQPQHF

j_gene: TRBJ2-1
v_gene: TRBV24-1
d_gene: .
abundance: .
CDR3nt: TGTGCCACCAGTGACCCAAATAGGGACTATGAGCAGTTCTTC
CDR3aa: CATSDPNRDYEQFF

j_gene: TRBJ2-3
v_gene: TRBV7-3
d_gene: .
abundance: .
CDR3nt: TGTGCCAGCAGCTTTGGAGGGTTCACAGATACGCAGTATTTT
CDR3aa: CASSFGGFTDTQYF

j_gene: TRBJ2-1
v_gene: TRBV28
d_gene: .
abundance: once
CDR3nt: TGTGCCAGCAGTTTCCGGATCACAGGGTCCAATGAGCAGTTCTTC
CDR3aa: CASSFRITGSNEQFF

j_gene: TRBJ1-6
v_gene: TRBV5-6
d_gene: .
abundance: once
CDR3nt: TGTGCCAGCAGCTTTAGGGGCAGTTATAATTCACCCCTCCACTTT
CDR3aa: CASSFRGSYNSPLHF

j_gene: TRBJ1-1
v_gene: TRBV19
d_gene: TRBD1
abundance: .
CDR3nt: TGTGCCAGTAGCCACAGGGGGGAGAACACTGAAGCTTTCTTT
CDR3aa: CASSHRGENTEAFF

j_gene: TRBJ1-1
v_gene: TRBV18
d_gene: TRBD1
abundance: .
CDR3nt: TGTGCCAGCTCACGGGGACAGGGGATTTTGCGCACTGAAGCTTTCTTT
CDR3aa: CASSRGQGILRTEAFF

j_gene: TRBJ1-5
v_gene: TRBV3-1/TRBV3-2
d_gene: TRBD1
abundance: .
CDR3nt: TGTGCCAGCAGCCAAGATCCGGGACAGGCCCATCAGCCCCAGCATTTT
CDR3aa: CASSQDPGQAHQPQHF

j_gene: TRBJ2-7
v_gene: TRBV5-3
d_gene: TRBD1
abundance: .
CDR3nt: TGTGCCAGGGGGTGGGACAGGGTGGTAACTTACGAGCAGTACTTC
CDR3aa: CARGWDRVVTYEQYF

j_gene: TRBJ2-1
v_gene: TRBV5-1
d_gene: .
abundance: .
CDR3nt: TGCGCCAGCAGCTGCACTGGGGCCTCCTGTGAGCAGTTCTTC
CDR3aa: CASSCTGASCEQFF

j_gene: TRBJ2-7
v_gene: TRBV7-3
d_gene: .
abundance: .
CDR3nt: TGTGCCAGCAGCCCCGGGGGATTCTACGAGCAGTACTTC
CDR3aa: CASSPGGFYEQYF

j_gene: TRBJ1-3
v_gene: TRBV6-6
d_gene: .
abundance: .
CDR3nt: TGTGCCAGCAATTCGGGAAAACAGGGTTTTGGAAACACCATATATTTT
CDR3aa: CASNSGKQGFGNTIYF

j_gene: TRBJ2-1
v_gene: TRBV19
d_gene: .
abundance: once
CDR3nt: TGTGCCAGTAGTATGTGGGTGGGGGGAGGCCACAATGAGCAGTTCTTC
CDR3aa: CASSMWVGGGHNEQFF

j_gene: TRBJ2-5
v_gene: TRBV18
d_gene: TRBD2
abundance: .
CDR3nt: TGTGCCAGCTCACCTAGACTAGCGGGGGGCCGTAAGGAGACCCAGTACTTC
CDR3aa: CASSPRLAGGRKETQYF

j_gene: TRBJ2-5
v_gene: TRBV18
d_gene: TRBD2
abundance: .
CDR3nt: TGTGCCAGCTCGACCAGGTCAACTAGCGGGGGGCAAGAGACCCAGTACTTC
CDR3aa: CASSTRSTSGGQETQYF

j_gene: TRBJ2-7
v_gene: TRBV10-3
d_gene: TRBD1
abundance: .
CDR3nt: TGTGCCATCAGTGAGCAAGCCGGGACAGGGTCCTACGAGCAGTACTTC
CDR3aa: CAISEQAGTGSYEQYF

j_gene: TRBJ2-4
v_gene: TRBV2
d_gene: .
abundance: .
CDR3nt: TGTGCCAGCAGTGAATGGCGGGGTGGAGCCAAAAACATTCAGTACTTC
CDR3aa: CASSEWRGGAKNIQYF

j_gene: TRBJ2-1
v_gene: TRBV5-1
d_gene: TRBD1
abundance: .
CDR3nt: TGCGCCAGCAGCCCCCGGACAGGGGGCGCGTCGGGGGAGCAGTTCTTC
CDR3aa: CASSPRTGGASGEQFF

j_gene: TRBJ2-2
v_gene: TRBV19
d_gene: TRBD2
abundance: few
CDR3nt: TGTGCCAGTAGTTCTGGCGGGGGGGCCGGTACCGGGGAGCTGTTTTTT
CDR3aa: CASSSGGGAGTGELFF

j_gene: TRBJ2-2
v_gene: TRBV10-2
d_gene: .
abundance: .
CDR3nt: TGCGCCAGCAGTGAGGGGGGCAACGACGGGGAGCTGTTTTTT
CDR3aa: CASSEGGNDGELFF

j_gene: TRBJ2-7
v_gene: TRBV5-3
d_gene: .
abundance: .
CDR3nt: TGTGCCAGAAGCCCGCAATCGTATGCCGGGTACGAGCAGTACTTC
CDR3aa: CARSPQSYAGYEQYF

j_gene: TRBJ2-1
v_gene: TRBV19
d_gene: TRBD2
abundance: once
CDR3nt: TGTGCCAGTAGGGGACTAGCCCCCCTCTACAATGAGCAGTTCTTC
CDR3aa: CASRGLAPLYNEQFF

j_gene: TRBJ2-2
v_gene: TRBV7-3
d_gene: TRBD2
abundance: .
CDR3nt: TGTGCCAGCAGCTCTACGGGGGGGCTACCCAAGAACACCGGGGAGCTGTTTTTT
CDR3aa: CASSSTGGLPKNTGELFF

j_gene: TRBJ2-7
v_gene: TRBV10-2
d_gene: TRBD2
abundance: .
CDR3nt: TGCGCCAGCAGCGGGACTAGCGGGAGTGCCTACGAGCAGTACTTC
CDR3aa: CASSGTSGSAYEQYF

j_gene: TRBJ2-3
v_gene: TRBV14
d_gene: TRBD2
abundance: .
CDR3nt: TGTGCCAGCAGCCAAGATTTTTTAAAAGCGGGGAGCACAGATACGCAGTATTTT
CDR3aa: CASSQDFLKAGSTDTQYF

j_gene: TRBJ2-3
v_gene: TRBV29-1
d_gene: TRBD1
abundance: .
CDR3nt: TGCAGCGGCCGAGACAGGGCCATGTCGGATACGCAGTATTTT
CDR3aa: CSGRDRAMSDTQYF

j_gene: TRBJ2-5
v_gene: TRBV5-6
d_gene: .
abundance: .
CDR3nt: TGTGCCAGCAGCTTGGTCCCCCAACGGGAGACCCAGTACTTC
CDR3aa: CASSLVPQRETQYF

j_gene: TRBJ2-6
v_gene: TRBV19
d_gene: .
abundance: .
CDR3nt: TGTGCCAGTATCGAAAGGACTCCAAAGTGGGCTGGGGCCAACGTCCTGACTTTC
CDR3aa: CASIERTPKWAGANVLTF

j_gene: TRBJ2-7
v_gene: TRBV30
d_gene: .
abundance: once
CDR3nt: TGTGCCTGGAGTGTACTTGGAGCCACACTGTACTTC
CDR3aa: CAWSVLGATLYF

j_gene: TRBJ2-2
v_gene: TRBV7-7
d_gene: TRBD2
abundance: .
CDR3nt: TGTGCCAGCAGCTCCAGTGGGACTAGCAACACCGGGGAGCTGTTTTTT
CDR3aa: CASSSSGTSNTGELFF

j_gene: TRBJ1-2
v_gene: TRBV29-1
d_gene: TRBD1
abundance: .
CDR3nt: TGCAGCGTCCGGACAGGGCACAACTATGGCTACACCTTC
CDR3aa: CSVRTGHNYGYTF

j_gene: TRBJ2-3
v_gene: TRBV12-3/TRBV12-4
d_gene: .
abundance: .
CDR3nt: TGTGCCAGCAGTTTTATTACAGATACGCAGTATTTT
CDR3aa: CASSFITDTQYF

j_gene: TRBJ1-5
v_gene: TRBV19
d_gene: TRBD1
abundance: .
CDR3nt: TGTGCCAGTAGCCCTGGGACAGGAGACAATCAGCCCCAGCATTTT
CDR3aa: CASSPGTGDNQPQHF

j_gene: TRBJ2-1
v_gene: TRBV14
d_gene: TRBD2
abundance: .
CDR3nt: TGTGCCAGCAGCCAAGTGCTGGGCGGGAGGGGGAATGAGCAGTTCTTC
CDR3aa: CASSQVLGGRGNEQFF

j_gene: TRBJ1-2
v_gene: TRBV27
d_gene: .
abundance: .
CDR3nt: TGTGCCAGCCCCACCAGGGATTATAACTATGGCTACACCTTC
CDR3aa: CASPTRDYNYGYTF

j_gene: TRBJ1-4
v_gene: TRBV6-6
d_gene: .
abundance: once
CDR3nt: TGTGCCAGCAGTTACTCCAGGGGTGAAAAACTGTTTTTT
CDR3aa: CASSYSRGEKLFF

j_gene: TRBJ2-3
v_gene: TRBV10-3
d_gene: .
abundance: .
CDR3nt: TGTGCCATCAGTGAACTACCAACAGATACGCAGTATTTT
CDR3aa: CAISELPTDTQYF

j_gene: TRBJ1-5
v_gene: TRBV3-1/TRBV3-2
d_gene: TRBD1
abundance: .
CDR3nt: TGTGCCAGCAGCCAAGATACTACAGGGGCCCAGCCCCAGCATTTT
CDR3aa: CASSQDTTGAQPQHF

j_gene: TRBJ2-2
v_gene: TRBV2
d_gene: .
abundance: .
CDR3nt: TGTGCCAGCAAATCTCAGGGGCCCACCGGGGAGCTGTTTTTT
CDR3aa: CASKSQGPTGELFF

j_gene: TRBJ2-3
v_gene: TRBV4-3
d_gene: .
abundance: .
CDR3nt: TGCGCCAGCAGCCACCTAAAGAGCCAGGGAGGAGATACGCAGTATTTT
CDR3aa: CASSHLKSQGGDTQYF

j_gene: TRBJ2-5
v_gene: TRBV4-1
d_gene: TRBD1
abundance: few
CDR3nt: TGCGCCAGCAGCCCGCCGGCAGACAGGGGGCGGCAAGAGACCCAGTACTTC
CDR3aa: CASSPPADRGRQETQYF

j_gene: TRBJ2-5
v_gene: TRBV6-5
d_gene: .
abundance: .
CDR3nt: TGTGCCAGCAGCCCCCAAGGAGCCGTACAAGAGACCCAGTACTTC
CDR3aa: CASSPQGAVQETQYF

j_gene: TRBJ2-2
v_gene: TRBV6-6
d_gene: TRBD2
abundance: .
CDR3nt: TGTGCCAGCAGTTACCGGCTAGCGGGGGACACCGGGGAGCTGTTTTTT
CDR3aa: CASSYRLAGDTGELFF

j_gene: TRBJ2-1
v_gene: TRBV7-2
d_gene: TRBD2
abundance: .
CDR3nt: TGTGCCAGCAGCCCCAGACTAGCGGGGAGCTCCTACAATGAGCAGTTCTTC
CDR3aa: CASSPRLAGSSYNEQFF

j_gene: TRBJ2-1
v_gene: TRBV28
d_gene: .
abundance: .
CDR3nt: TGTGCCAGCAGTTTAACAGGTTGGGACAATGAGCAGTTCTTC
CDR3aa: CASSLTGWDNEQFF